This passage covers 15 T cell receptor beta chains from one sample sequenced in a study of T-cell reconstitution after alpha-beta-depleted transplantation in children. Unique molecular identifiers tagged the TCRbeta library. TCRdb itself ran the PCR reads through MiXCR, one entry per CDR3 protein. The sample yields hundreds of thousands of distinct CDR3 sequences, approximately 10% seen once. The specimen was PBMCs, collected before TCRalphabeta/CD19-depleted stem cell transplant. The receptors were sampled from a child younger than 10 with inherited bone marrow failure, due to receive a stem cell transplant.

This clonotype was counted many times. This sequence joins TRBV2 and TRBJ1-5, with 7 bases identical to TRBD1. Trimming cost V 6 bases and J 6 bases; bases outside gene matches: 8. Germline V lookup: CDR1 SNHLY, CDR2 FYNNEI. The CDR3 covers 14 residues. The CDR3 region has the DNA TGTGCCAGCAGCGTCGACAGGGCTCGTCAGCCCCAGCATTTT. Amino acid sequence: CASSVDRARQPQHF.

V is TRBV19 and J is TRBJ1-1; no firm D call. CDR1 is LNHDA, CDR2 SQIVND, per germline (reference sequence). The CDR3 extends over 12 amino acids. V lost 7 bases to trimming and J lost 5 bases, with 11 bases between them. CDR3 protein: CASTVGRTEAFF. DNA for the CDR3: TGTGCCAGTACAGTAGGGAGGACTGAAGCTTTCTTT.

This clonotype was recorded at least ten times. The chain couples TRBV24-1 to TRBJ2-2, with TRBD1 as a possible D gene (7 bases). Trimming took 3 bases from V and 2 from J, leaving 15 bases between them. The CDR3 covers 17 residues. CDR1 and CDR2 (germline): KGHDR, SFDVKD. The CDR3 loop reads CATSDPRGGGNTGELFF. Here the CDR3 DNA reads TGTGCCACCAGTGATCCCCGCGGAGGGGGCAACACCGGGGAGCTGTTTTTT.

This clonotype has ten or more counts. The CDR3 DNA reads TGTGCCAGCAGCATACAGTCTAGCGGGATACACTTTACAGATACGCAGTATTTT. It specifies CASSIQSSGIHFTDTQYF. The V and J genes are TRBV28 and TRBJ2-3; 9 positions agree with TRBD2. The CDR3 is made up of 18 amino acids. The V gene's germline CDR1 is MDHEN and CDR2 SYDVKM. Trimming took 6 bases from V and 3 from J; bases not matched to a gene: 16.

This clonotype was detected many times. J is TRBJ2-3 and V is TRBV12-3 or TRBV12-4; 9 bases agree with TRBD1. V was pared by 3 bases and J by 5 bases, with 6 bases of the junction left unmatched. The CDR3 length is 15 residues. The CDR3 DNA reads TGTGCCAGCAGTTTTTGGGACAGGGATATAGATACGCAGTATTTT. Amino acid sequence: CASSFWDRDIDTQYF.

This clonotype has a count of ten or more. The J gene is TRBJ2-7, the V gene TRBV27, with 15 bases aligning to TRBD2. J lost 3 bases, V lost 5 bases, and 5 bases had no gene match. Germline-derived CDR1 and CDR2 are MNHEY and SMNVEV (reference sequence). This CDR3 is built from 16 residues. Here the CDR3 reads CASSGGTSGRFYEQYF. CDR3 nucleotide sequence: TGTGCCAGCAGTGGCGGGACTAGCGGGAGGTTCTACGAGCAGTACTTC.

To note about this clonotype: At one end the junction does not follow the germline gene, possibly because of a read error. The chain has TRBV7-7 and TRBJ2-7; no firm D call. This CDR3 is built from 17 residues. The germline gives CDR1 SSHAT, CDR2 FNYEAQ (reference sequence). The CDR3 sequence is CASSLRFRATDSYEQYF. The CDR3 nucleotides are TGTGCTAGCAGCTTAAGGTTCCGGGCGACGGACTCCTACGAGCAGTACTTC.

This sequence joins TRBV30 and TRBJ1-1; tentative D call: TRBD1 (6 bases). This CDR3 has 14 residues. Trimming removed 5 bases at V and 13 bases at J, with 26 bases between. The germline gives CDR1 GTSNPN, CDR2 SVGIG (reference sequence). CDR3 region: CAWGVLQGTPRVFF. CDR3 nucleotides: TGTGCCTGGGGGGTGCTCCAGGGGACCCCGAGGGTTTTCTTT. Supplemented by reference TRBV30 and TRBJ1-1, the full variable domain reads SQTIHQWPATLVQPVGSPLSLECTVEGTSNPNLYWYRQAAGRGLQLLFYSVGIGQISSEVPQNLSASRPQDRQFILSSKKLLLSDSGFYLCAWGVLQGTPRVFFGQGTRLTVV.

The count of this clonotype is one. The junction departs from the called germline gene at one end, perhaps through a read error. This chain links TRBV7-9 with TRBJ1-2; no firm D call. Germline CDR1 reads SEHNR; CDR2 reads FQNEAQ (reference sequence). CDR3 length: 8 amino acids. The CDR3 coding sequence is TGTTCCAGCGATGGCTACACCTTC. This sequence encodes CSSDGYTF.

In its sample, this clonotype was seen many times. The chain couples TRBV7-9 to TRBJ2-1; maybe TRBD2 (6 bases). In germline, CDR1 is SEHNR, CDR2 FQNEAQ (reference sequence). The CDR3 totals 15 residues. V was clipped by 1 base and J by 7 bases, with 14 bases between them. The CDR3 protein is CASSLVTAGRNEQFF. The CDR3, as DNA: TGTGCCAGCAGCTTAGTTACGGCAGGGAGGAATGAGCAGTTCTTC.

In this sample, this clonotype turned up many times. This chain uses TRBV4-3 with TRBJ2-2; TRBD2 matches at 8 bases. The germline gives CDR1 LGHNA, CDR2 YSLEER. The V gene end was trimmed by 0 bases and the J gene end by 6 bases; junction bases not matched to a gene: 0. The CDR3 extends over 14 amino acids. In DNA form, the CDR3 reads TGCGCCAGCAGCCAAGAACTAGCGGCCGGGGAGCTGTTTTTT. Its protein product is CASSQELAAGELFF.

This clonotype was seen many times. The rearrangement links TRBV12-3 or TRBV12-4 to TRBJ1-3, with a possible D match to TRBD1 (6 bases). V shed 5 bases and J shed 4 bases, with 12 bases lying between them. The CDR3 has 14 amino acids. CDR3 region: CASSPTGRGNTIYF. DNA for the CDR3: TGTGCCAGCAGTCCGACAGGTCGGGGAAACACCATATATTTT.

This clonotype was found a few times. This chain joins TRBV6-1 and TRBJ2-5; 9 bases map to TRBD1. The germline gives CDR1 MNHNS, CDR2 SASEGT. The CDR3 has 17 residues. V lost 4 bases to trimming and J lost 1 base; unmatched junction nucleotides: 10. This CDR3 reads CASSGIAGTGFQETQYF. The CDR3 DNA reads TGTGCCAGCAGTGGAATCGCCGGGACAGGGTTCCAAGAGACCCAGTACTTC.

In this sample, this clonotype turned up many times. CDR3 protein: CASSKRVEPGELFF. The CDR3 bases are TGTGCCAGCTCGAAGAGGGTAGAGCCAGGGGAGCTGTTTTTT. The V call is TRBV7-6, the J call TRBJ2-2, with a possible D match to TRBD2 (5 bases). V was pared by 8 bases and J by 8 bases, with 18 bases between. The CDR3 spans 14 residues. Per germline, CDR1 SGHVS and CDR2 FNYEAQ.

In its sample, this clonotype was seen many times. The chain combines TRBV20-1 with TRBJ2-1, with 10 bases aligning to TRBD2. CDR3 length: 18 amino acids. V dropped 0 bases and J dropped 4; count of bases not matched to a gene: 12. From germline, CDR1 is DFQATT and CDR2 SNEGSKA (reference sequence). The CDR3 DNA reads as TGCAGTGCTAGAGATCTTGGGCTAGCGGGAGTAGGGTACAATGAGCAGTTCTTC. As protein: CSARDLGLAGVGYNEQFF.